The rows below give T cell receptor beta chains drawn from one sample of a study of shared clonotypes between healthy human individuals. TCRdb's copy holds only in-frame clones and misses some; the assay was immunoSEQ multiplex PCR. The sample records approximately 1.9 million clones, 90% to 95% being singletons. Input material: naive CD8+ T cells from PBMCs. Source of these receptors: a man aged 18 to 30 in good health. Some clones in this sample may be carry-over from other donors' samples. CDR3s include the opening cysteine and the closing phenylalanine or tryptophan. A D gene is named only where the DNA matches it firmly. Clone size is shown for a subset of rows, as once, few, many or a class of expanded clone.

>TRBJ2-2|-|TRBV5-1|-
CASSSKGTSATGELFF
TGCGCCAGCAGCTCAAAAGGGACCTCAGCTACCGGGGAGCTGTTTTTT
>TRBJ1-1|TRBD1|TRBV5-1|-
CASGTGTNTEAFF
TGCGCCAGCGGGACAGGGACGAACACTGAAGCTTTCTTT
>TRBJ1-5|-|TRBV4-2|-
CASSYAQGDNQPQHF
TGTGCCAGCAGCTACGCGCAGGGCGACAATCAGCCCCAGCATTTT
>TRBJ2-1|TRBD2|TRBV7-3|-
CASTPSGPYNEQFF
TGTGCCAGCACCCCTAGCGGACCCTACAATGAGCAGTTCTTC
>TRBJ2-7|-|TRBV6-1|-
CASSEATPYEQYF
TGTGCCAGCAGTGAAGCCACTCCCTACGAGCAGTACTTC
>TRBJ2-7|-|TRBV7-9|-
CASSFTGSVYEQYF
TGTGCCAGCAGCTTTACCGGGAGTGTCTACGAGCAGTACTTC
>TRBJ1-1|TRBD1|TRBV11-2|-
CASSHPQGSGNTEAFF
TGTGCCAGCAGCCATCCACAGGGGAGCGGGAACACTGAAGCTTTCTTT
>TRBJ2-2|-|TRBV27|-
CASSPVGGGWIGELFF
TGTGCCAGCAGTCCGGTTGGGGGAGGTTGGATCGGGGAGCTGTTTTTT
>TRBJ1-2|-|TRBV27|-
CASWTDGYTF
TGTGCCAGTTGGACAGACGGCTACACCTTC
>TRBJ2-1|-|TRBV11-2|once
CASSLGVFGSSYNEQFF
TGTGCCAGCAGCTTAGGGGTTTTCGGAAGCTCCTACAATGAGCAGTTCTTC
>TRBJ1-5|-|TRBV4-1|-
CASSQTGYLQPQHF
TGCGCCAGCAGCCAAACAGGGTATTTGCAGCCCCAGCATTTT
>TRBJ1-1|TRBD1|TRBV29-1|-
CSAQTGGIGTEAFF
TGCAGCGCCCAGACAGGGGGCATAGGCACTGAAGCTTTCTTT
>TRBJ2-7|-|TRBV7-8|-
CASSFWIEGAPYEQYF
TGTGCCAGCAGCTTCTGGATTGAAGGGGCGCCCTACGAGCAGTACTTC
>TRBJ2-7|TRBD1|TRBV7-3|-
CASSGTGQNYEQYF
TGTGCCAGCAGCGGAACGGGACAGAACTACGAGCAGTACTTC
>TRBJ2-3|-|TRBV9|-
CASSHQGRSTDTQYF
TGTGCCAGCAGTCACCAGGGGCGGAGCACAGATACGCAGTATTTT
>TRBJ2-7|-|TRBV9|once
CASSVEPHYEQYF
TGTGCCAGCAGCGTAGAACCGCACTACGAGCAGTACTTC
>TRBJ2-5|-|TRBV2|-
CASSEGARGWEATQYF
TGTGCCAGCAGTGAGGGGGCCCGGGGCTGGGAGGCGACCCAGTACTTC
>TRBJ2-7|TRBD2|TRBV9|-
CASSQGAGGPYEQYF
TGTGCCAGCAGCCAAGGGGCGGGAGGGCCCTACGAGCAGTACTTC
>TRBJ2-1|TRBD2|TRBV4-1|-
CASSQEIVAGGPNEQFF
TGCGCCAGCAGCCAAGAGATCGTAGCGGGAGGGCCCAATGAGCAGTTCTTC
>TRBJ1-1|TRBD1|TRBV7-9|-
CASLWDRNTEAFF
TGTGCCAGCCTTTGGGACAGGAACACTGAAGCTTTCTTT
>TRBJ1-1|TRBD1|TRBV27|-
CASKTTPNPGGTEAFF
TGTGCCAGCAAGACCACTCCGAATCCAGGGGGCACTGAAGCTTTCTTT
>TRBJ2-1|-|TRBV19|-
CATRPAGSYNEQFF
TGTGCCACCCGCCCTGCGGGCTCCTACAATGAGCAGTTCTTC
>TRBJ2-1|-|TRBV7-8|-
CASSPTRGTFNEQFF
TGTGCCAGCAGCCCCACGCGCGGGACGTTCAATGAGCAGTTCTTC
>TRBJ2-7|-|TRBV4-1|-
CASSQRLKDDRKVSYEQYF
TGCGCCAGCAGCCAAAGACTAAAGGACGACAGGAAAGTCTCCTACGAGCAGTACTTC
>TRBJ2-2|TRBD2|TRBV19|few
CASSIGLALGELFF
TGTGCCAGTAGTATAGGACTAGCCCTCGGGGAGCTGTTTTTT
>TRBJ1-5|-|TRBV2|-
CASSDYNQPQHF
TGTGCCAGCAGTGACTACAATCAGCCCCAGCATTTT
>TRBJ2-3|-|TRBV7-9|-
CASSLGEQSTDTQYF
TGTGCCAGCAGCTTAGGGGAACAGAGCACAGATACGCAGTATTTT
>TRBJ2-7|-|TRBV28|-
CASSFRGSSYEQYF
TGTGCCAGCAGTTTTAGGGGGAGCTCCTACGAGCAGTACTTC
>TRBJ1-1|-|TRBV11-2|once
CASVGLRDTEAFF
TGTGCCAGCGTGGGACTGAGGGACACTGAAGCTTTCTTT
>TRBJ2-3|-|TRBV7-9|few
CASSNQNRDGTDTQYF
TGTGCCAGCAGCAATCAGAACAGGGATGGCACAGATACGCAGTATTTT
>TRBJ2-7|-|TRBV9|-
CASGPGLKSYEQYF
TGTGCCAGCGGACCGGGACTGAAGTCCTACGAGCAGTACTTC
>TRBJ1-2|-|TRBV4-1|-
CASSPDKYSYTF
TGCGCCAGCAGCCCGGACAAGTACAGCTACACCTTC
>TRBJ2-3|TRBD2|TRBV4-3|-
CASSQDDRRELLDTQYF
TGCGCCAGCAGCCAAGATGATCGGCGGGAGCTATTAGATACGCAGTATTTT
>TRBJ1-4|-|TRBV27|-
CATSLGEKLFF
TGTGCCACCAGCCTCGGAGAAAAACTGTTTTTT
>TRBJ2-7|-|TRBV11-2|-
CASSRSGYEQYF
TGTGCCAGCAGCCGATCAGGCTACGAGCAGTACTTC
>TRBJ1-3|-|TRBV28|-
CASSYAGGSGNTIYF
TGTGCCAGCAGTTATGCAGGTGGTTCTGGAAACACCATATATTTT
>TRBJ2-2|TRBD1|TRBV7-9|once
CASSSRDRVENTGELFF
TGTGCCAGCAGCTCCCGGGACAGGGTGGAGAACACCGGGGAGCTGTTTTTT
>TRBJ2-5|TRBD2|TRBV6-5|-
CASSYGGRARETQYF
TGTGCCAGCAGTTACGGCGGGAGGGCCCGAGAGACCCAGTACTTC
>TRBJ2-2|-|TRBV7-6|-
CASSPSTADAAGELFF
TGTGCCAGCAGCCCCTCGACGGCGGACGCGGCCGGGGAGCTGTTTTTT